This T cell receptor (beta chain) was captured in a study of control samples from healthy donors and cancer patients. Measured with immunoSEQ multiplex PCR; TCRdb has only the in-frame clones, and not every one. Of around 170,000 clones listed, about 86% were seen once; the top ten hold around 5%. CDR1 and CDR2 from the germline V gene are LGHDT and YNNKEL (reference sequence). The CDR3 runs 14 residues. The V segment lost 4 bases and the J segment 6 bases; nucleotides outside the gene matches: 6. The gene calls are TRBV3-1 (or the pseudogene TRBV3-2) and TRBJ2-5, with 9 bases that match TRBD1. The sequence was collected from a woman in her 30s in good health. Sequencing was performed on blood. The CDR3 DNA is TGTGCCAGCAGCCGAGGGACAGGGAGTAAGACCCAGTACTTC. Residues: CASSRGTGSKTQYF.